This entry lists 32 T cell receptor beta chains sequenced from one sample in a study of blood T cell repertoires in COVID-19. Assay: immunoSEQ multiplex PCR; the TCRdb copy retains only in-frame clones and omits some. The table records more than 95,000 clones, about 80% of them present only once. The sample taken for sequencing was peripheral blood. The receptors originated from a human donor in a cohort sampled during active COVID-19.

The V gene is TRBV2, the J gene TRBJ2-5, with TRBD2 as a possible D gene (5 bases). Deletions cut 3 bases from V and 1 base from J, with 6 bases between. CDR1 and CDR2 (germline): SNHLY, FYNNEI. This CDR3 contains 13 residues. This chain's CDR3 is CASSEGVQETQYF. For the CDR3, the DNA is TGTGCCAGCAGTGAGGGAGTCCAAGAGACCCAGTACTTC.

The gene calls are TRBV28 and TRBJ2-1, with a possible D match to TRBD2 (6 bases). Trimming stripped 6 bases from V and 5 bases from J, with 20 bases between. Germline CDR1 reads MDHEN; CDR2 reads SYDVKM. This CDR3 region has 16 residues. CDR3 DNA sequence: TGTGCCAGCAGGGCCGGCGGGACGCTGAGGAACAATGAGCAGTTCTTC. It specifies CASRAGGTLRNNEQFF. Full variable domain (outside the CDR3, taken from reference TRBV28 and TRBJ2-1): DVKVTQSSRYLVKRTGEKVFLECVQDMDHENMFWYRQDPGLGLRLIYFSYDVKMKEKGDIPEGYSVSREKKERFSLILESASTNQTSMYLCASRAGGTLRNNEQFFGPGTRLTVL.

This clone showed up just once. This CDR3 is CASSPRLAALQETQYF. The CDR3 DNA sequence: TGTGCCAGCAGCCCTAGACTAGCGGCCCTCCAAGAGACCCAGTACTTC. The chain couples TRBV5-8 to TRBJ2-5; 9 bases fit TRBD2. CDR1 is SGHTS, CDR2 YDEGEE, per germline. The CDR3 length is 16 residues. V shed 4 bases and J 1 base; nucleotides not matched to a gene: 8.

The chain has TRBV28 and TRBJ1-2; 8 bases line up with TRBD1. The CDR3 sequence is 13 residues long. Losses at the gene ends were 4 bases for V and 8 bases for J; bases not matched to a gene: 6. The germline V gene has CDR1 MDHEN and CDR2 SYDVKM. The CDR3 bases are TGTGCCAGCAGTTCTCCAGGGGGCGCGGGCTACACCTTC. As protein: CASSSPGGAGYTF.

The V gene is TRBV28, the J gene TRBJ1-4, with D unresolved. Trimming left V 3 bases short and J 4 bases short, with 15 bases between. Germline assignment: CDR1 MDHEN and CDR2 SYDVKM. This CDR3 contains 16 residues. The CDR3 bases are TGTGCCAGCAGTTTCAGGTTTAGGTCACTTAATGAAAAACTGTTTTTT. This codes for CASSFRFRSLNEKLFF.

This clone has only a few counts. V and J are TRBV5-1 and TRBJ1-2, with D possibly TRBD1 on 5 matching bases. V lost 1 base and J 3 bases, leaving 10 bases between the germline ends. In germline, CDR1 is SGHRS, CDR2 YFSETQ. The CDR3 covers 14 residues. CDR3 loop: CASSLPGRDYGYTF. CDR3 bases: TGCGCCAGCAGCTTGCCAGGGAGGGACTATGGCTACACCTTC.

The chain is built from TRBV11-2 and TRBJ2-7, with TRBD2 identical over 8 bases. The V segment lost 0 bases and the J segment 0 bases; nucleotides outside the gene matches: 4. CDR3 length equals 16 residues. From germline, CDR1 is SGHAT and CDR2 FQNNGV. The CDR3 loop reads CASSLDLTSGSYEQYF. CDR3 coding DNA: TGTGCCAGCAGCTTAGATCTTACTAGCGGCTCCTACGAGCAGTACTTC. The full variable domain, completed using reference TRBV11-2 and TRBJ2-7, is EAGVAQSPRYKIIEKRQSVAFWCNPISGHATLYWYQQILGQGPKLLIQFQNNGVVDDSQLPKDRFSAERLKGVDSTLKIQPAKLEDSAVYLCASSLDLTSGSYEQYFGPGTRLTVT.

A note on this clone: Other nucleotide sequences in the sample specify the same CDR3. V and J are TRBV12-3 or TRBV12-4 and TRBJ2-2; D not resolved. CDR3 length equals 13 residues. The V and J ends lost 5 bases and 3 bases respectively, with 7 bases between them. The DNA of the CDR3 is TGTGCCAGCAGTCTACGGTACACCGGGGAGCTGTTTTTT. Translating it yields CASSLRYTGELFF.

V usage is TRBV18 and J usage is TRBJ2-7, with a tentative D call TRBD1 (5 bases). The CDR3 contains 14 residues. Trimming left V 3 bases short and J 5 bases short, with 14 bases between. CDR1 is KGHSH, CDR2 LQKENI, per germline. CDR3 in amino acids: CASSPAGFNHEQYF. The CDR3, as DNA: TGTGCCAGCTCACCGGCAGGGTTCAACCACGAGCAGTACTTC. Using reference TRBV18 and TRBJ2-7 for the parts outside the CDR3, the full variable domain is NAGVMQNPRHLVRRRGQEARLRCSPMKGHSHVYWYRQLPEEGLKFMVYLQKENIIDESGMPKERFSAEFPKEGPSILRIQQVVRGDSAAYFCASSPAGFNHEQYFGPGTRLTVT.

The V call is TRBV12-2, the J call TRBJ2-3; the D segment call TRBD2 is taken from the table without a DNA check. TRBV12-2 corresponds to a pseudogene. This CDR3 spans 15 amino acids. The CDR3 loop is CASRSTPDWSGTQYF. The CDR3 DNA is TGTGCAAGTCGCTCTACACCGGACTGGTCTGGAACGCAGTATTTT.

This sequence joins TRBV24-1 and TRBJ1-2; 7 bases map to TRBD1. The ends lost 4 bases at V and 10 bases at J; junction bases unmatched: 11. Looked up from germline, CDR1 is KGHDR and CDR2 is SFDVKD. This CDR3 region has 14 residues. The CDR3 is CATSEPGTASPYTF. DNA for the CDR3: TGTGCCACCAGTGAACCCGGGACAGCCTCGCCCTACACCTTC.

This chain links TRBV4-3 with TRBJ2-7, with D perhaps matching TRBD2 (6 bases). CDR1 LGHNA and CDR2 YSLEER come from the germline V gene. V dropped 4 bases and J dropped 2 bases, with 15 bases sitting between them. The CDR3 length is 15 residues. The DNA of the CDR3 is TGCGCCAGCAGCCCCCAGGTGGGGGGAGCCTACGAGCAGTACTTC. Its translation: CASSPQVGGAYEQYF.

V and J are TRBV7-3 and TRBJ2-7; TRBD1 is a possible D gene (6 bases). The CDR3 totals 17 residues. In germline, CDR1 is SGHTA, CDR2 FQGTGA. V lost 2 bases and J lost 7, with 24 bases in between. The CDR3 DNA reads TGTGCCAGCAGCTTAGGGCCCTTTGAGACAGGAGTAGGAGAGCAGTACTTC. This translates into CASSLGPFETGVGEQYF.

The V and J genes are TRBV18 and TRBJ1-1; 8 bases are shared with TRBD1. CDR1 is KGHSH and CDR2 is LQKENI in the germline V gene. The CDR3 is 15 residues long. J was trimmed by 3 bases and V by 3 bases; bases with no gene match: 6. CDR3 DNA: TGTGCCAGCTCACCTTCCGGGACAGGACACACTGAAGCTTTCTTT. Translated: CASSPSGTGHTEAFF.

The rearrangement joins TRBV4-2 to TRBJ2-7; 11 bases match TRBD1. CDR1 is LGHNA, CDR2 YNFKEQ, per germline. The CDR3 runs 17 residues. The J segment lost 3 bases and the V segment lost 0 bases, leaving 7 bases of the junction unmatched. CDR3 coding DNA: TGTGCCAGCAGCCAAGATCTTAGGACAGGGGGCGTCTACGAGCAGTACTTC. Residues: CASSQDLRTGGVYEQYF.

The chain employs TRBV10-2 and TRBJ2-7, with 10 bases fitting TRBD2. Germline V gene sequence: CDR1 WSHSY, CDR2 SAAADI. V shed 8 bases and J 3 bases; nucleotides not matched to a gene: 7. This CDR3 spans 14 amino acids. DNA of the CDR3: TGCGCCAGCTCGGGACTAGCGAGGCTCTACGAGCAGTACTTC. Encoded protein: CASSGLARLYEQYF.

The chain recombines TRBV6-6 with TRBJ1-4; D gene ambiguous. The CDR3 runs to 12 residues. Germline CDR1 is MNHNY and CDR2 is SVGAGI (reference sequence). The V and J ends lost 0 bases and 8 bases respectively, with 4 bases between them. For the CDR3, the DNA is TGTGCCAGCAGTTACTCGGCCGAAAAACTGTTTTTT. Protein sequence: CASSYSAEKLFF.

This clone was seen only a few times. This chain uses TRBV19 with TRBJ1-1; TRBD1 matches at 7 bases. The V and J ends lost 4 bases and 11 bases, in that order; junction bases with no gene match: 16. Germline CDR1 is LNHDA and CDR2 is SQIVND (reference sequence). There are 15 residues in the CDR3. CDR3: CASSTPRVQGKMAFF. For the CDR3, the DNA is TGTGCCAGTAGTACTCCCCGTGTACAGGGGAAGATGGCTTTCTTT.

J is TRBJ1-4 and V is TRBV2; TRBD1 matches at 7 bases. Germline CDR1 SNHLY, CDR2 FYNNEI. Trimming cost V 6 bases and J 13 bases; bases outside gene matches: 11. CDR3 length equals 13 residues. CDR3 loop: CASRGTAPGLLFF. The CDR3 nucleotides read TGTGCCAGCAGGGGGACAGCCCCTGGTTTACTGTTTTTT.

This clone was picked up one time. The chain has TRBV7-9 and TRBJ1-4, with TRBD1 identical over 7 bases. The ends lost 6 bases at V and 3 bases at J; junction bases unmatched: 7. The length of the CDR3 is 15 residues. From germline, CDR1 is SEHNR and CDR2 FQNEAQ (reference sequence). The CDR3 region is CASSYTGDPNEKLFF. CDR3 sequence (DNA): TGTGCCAGCAGTTATACAGGGGACCCTAATGAAAAACTGTTTTTT.

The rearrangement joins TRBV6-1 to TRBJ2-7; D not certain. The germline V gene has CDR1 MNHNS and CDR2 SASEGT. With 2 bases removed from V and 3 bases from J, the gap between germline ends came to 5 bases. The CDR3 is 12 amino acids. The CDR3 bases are TGTGCCAGCAGTGAAACGGTCTACGAGCAGTACTTC. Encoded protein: CASSETVYEQYF.

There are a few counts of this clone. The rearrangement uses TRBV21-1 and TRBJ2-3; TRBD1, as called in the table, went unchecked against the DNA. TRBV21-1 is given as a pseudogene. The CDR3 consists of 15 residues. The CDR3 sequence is CASSILLRTDWTQYF. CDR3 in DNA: TGTGCCAGCAGCATCCTGTTGCGGACAGACTGGACGCAGTATTTT.

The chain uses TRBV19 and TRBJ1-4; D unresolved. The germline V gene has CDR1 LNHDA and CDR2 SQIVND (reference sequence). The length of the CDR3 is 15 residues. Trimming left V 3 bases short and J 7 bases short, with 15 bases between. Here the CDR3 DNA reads TGTGCCAGTAGTATCCGGAGACCCACGGGTGAAAAACTGTTTTTT. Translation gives CASSIRRPTGEKLFF.

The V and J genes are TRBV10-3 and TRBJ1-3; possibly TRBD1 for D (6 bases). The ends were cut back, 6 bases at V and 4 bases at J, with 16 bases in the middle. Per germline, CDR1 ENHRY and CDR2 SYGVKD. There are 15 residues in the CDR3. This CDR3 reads CAIREQGDFGNTIYF. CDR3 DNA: TGTGCCATCAGAGAACAGGGCGACTTCGGAAACACCATATATTTT.

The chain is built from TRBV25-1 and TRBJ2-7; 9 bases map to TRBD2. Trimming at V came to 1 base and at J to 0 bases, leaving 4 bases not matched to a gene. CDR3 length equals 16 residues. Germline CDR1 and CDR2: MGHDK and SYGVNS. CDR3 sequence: CASSESGGRGSYEQYF. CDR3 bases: TGTGCCAGCAGTGAATCTGGCGGGAGGGGCTCCTACGAGCAGTACTTC.

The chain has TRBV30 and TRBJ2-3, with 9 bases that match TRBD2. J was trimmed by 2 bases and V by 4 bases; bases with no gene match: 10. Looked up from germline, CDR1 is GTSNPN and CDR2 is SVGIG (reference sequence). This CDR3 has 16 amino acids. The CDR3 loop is CAWTRGRLAVTDTQYF. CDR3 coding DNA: TGTGCCTGGACGAGGGGAAGACTAGCGGTCACAGATACGCAGTATTTT.

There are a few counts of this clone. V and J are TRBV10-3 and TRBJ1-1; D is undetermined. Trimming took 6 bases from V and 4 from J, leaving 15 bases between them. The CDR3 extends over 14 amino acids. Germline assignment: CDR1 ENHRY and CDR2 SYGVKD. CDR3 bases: TGTGCCATCAGCTTCGACACCCAGGTCACTGAAGCTTTCTTT. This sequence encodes CAISFDTQVTEAFF.

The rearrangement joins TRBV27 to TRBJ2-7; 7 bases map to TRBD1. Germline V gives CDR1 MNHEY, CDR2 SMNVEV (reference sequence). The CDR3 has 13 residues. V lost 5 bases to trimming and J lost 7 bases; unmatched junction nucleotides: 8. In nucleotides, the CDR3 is TGTGCCAGCAGTACCACAGGGGTAGAAGAGCAGTACTTC. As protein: CASSTTGVEEQYF.

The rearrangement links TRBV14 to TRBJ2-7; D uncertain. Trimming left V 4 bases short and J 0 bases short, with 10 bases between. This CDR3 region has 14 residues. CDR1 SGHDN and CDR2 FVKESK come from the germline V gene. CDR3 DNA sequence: TGTGCCAGCAGCCCCCATCAAAACTCCTACGAGCAGTACTTC. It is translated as CASSPHQNSYEQYF.

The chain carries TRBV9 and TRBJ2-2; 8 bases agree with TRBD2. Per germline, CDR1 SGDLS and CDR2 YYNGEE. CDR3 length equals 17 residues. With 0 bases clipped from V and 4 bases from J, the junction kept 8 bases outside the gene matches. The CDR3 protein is CASSVGGAGDVTGELFF. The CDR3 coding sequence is TGTGCCAGCAGCGTAGGGGGAGCGGGGGACGTCACCGGGGAGCTGTTTTTT.

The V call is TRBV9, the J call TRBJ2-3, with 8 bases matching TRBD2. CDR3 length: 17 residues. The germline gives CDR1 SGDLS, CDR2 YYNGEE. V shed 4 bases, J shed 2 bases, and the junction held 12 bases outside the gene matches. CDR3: CASSPPLRGGITDTQYF. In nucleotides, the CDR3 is TGTGCCAGCAGCCCACCCCTACGGGGGGGGATCACAGATACGCAGTATTTT.

In DNA form, the CDR3 reads TGTGCCAGCAGTGCCCAGGGGGCCAATCAGCCCCAGCATTTT. This gives the protein CASSAQGANQPQHF. The chain has TRBV2 and TRBJ1-5, with TRBD1 matching 8 bases. Germline V CDR1 and CDR2: SNHLY, FYNNEI. V shed 4 bases and J 3 bases; nucleotides not matched to a gene: 2. The CDR3 sequence is 14 residues long.